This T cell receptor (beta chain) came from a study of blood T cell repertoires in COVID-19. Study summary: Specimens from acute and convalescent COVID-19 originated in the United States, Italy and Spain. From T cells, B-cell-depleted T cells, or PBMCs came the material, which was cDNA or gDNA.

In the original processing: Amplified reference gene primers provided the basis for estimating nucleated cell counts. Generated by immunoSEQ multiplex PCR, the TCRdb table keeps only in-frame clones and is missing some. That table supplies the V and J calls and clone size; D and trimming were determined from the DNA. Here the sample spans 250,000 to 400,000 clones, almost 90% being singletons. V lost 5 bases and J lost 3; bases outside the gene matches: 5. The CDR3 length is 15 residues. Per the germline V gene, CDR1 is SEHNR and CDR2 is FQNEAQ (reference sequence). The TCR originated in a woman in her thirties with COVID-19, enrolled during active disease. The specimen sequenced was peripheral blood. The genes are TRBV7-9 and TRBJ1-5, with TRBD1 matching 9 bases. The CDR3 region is CASSRTGADNQPQHF. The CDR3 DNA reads TGTGCCAGCAGCCGGACAGGGGCCGACAATCAGCCCCAGCATTTT.